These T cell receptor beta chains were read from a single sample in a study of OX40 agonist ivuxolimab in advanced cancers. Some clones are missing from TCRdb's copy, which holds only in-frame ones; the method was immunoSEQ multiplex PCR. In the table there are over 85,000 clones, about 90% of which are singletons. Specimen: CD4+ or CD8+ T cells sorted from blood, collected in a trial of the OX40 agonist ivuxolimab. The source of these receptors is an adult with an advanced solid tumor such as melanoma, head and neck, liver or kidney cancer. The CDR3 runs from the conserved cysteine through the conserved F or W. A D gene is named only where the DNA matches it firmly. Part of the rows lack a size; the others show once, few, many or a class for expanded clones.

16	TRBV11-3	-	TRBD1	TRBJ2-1	TGTGCCAGCAGCTTAGATGCCGGACAGGGATCGAGTGAGCAGTTCTTC	CASSLDAGQGSSEQFF
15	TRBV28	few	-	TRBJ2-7	TGTGCCAGCAGTTTACGCGGGACGCCCTACTACGAGCAGTACTTC	CASSLRGTPYYEQYF
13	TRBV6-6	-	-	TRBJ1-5	TGTGCCAGCAGTTACGGGGCGCAGCAAACCCAGCATTTT	CASSYGAQQTQHF
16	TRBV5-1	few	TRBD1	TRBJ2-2	TGCGCCAGCAGCTTGGTGGTGGGACAGGGGGCCGGGGAGCTGTTTTTT	CASSLVVGQGAGELFF
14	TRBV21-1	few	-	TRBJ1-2	TGTGCCAGCGCGGACCGAGCCCGGGACTATGGCTACACCTTC	CASADRARDYGYTF
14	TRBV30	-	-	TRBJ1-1	TGTGCCTGGAGTAAAGGGGCAGGGGATCCTGAAGCTTTCTTT	CAWSKGAGDPEAFF
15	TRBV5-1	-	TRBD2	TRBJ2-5	TGCGCCAGCAGCTTGGCATCGGCTAGCGGGGAGACCCAGTACTTC	CASSLASASGETQYF
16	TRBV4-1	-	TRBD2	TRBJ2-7	TGCGCCAGCAGCCAGGGCGGGCTAGCGGAGCCCTACGAGCAGTACTTC	CASSQGGLAEPYEQYF
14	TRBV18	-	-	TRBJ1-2	TGTGCCAGCTCAGCGCCGGAGCGGGCCAGAGGCTACACCTTC	CASSAPERARGYTF
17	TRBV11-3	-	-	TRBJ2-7	TGTGCCAGCAGCTTAGGCGGGCTCCCAGGGAATAGCGTGGAGCAGTACTTC	CASSLGGLPGNSVEQYF
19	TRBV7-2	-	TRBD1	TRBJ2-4	TGTGCCAGCAGCGCCTCCGGGACAGAGAACGTTCTAGCCAAAAACATTCAGTACTTC	CASSASGTENVLAKNIQYF
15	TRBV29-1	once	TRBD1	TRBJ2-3	TGCAGCGTTGGCCCGGGACAGGGTTTTGCAGATACGCAGTATTTT	CSVGPGQGFADTQYF
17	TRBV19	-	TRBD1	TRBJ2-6	TGTGCCAGTAGTATCTCATCACAGGGGGCTGGGGCCAACGTCCTGACTTTC	CASSISSQGAGANVLTF
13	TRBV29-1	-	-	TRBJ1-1	TGCAGCGTTGAGTTGGCCCTGAACACTGAAGCTTTCTTT	CSVELALNTEAFF
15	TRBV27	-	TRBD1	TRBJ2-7	TGTGCCAGCAGGCTACAGGGGGCGCTTTACTACGAGCAGTACTTC	CASRLQGALYYEQYF
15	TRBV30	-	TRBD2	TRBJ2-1	TGTGCCTGGAGTAAACTAGCGGGAGAGACGAATGAGCAGTTCTTC	CAWSKLAGETNEQFF
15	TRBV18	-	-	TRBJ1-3	TGTGCCAGCTCACCGTCGGGGGAGTCTGGAAACACCATATATTTT	CASSPSGESGNTIYF
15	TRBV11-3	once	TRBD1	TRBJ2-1	TGTGCCAGCAGCTTCCGACAGGGAGCCCACAATGAGCAGTTCTTC	CASSFRQGAHNEQFF
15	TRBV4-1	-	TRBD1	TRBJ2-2	TGCGCCAGCAGCCGCGGGACAGGGAGCACCGGGGAGCTGTTTTTT	CASSRGTGSTGELFF
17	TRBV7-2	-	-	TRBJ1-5	TGTGCCAGCAGCGCACGCGGTGGGGGTATAAGCAATCAGCCCCAGCATTTT	CASSARGGGISNQPQHF
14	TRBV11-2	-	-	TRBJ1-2	TGTGCCAGCAGCTCTAGTAACCTTAACTATGGCTACACCTTC	CASSSSNLNYGYTF
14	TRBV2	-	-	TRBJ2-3	TGTGCCAGCCGCCGGGATCTCAGCACAGATACGCAGTATTTT	CASRRDLSTDTQYF
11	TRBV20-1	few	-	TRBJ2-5	TGCAGTGCGCTCTCTCAAGAGACCCAGTACTTC	CSALSQETQYF
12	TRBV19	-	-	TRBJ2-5	TGTGCCAGTAGTCCAGTCGGGAGGACCCAGTACTTC	CASSPVGRTQYF
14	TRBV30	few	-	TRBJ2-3	TGTGCCTGTACCCGGGCAGGGAGCACAGATACGCAGTATTTT	CACTRAGSTDTQYF
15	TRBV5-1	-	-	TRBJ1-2	TGCGCCAGCAGCACAAACGGACGGATTCTTTATGGCTACACCTTC	CASSTNGRILYGYTF
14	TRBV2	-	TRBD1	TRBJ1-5	TGTGCCAGCAGTCGGACAGGGGGCTATCAGCCCCAGCATTTT	CASSRTGGYQPQHF
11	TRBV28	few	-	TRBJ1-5	TGTGCCAGCAGTTTCCATCAGCCCCAGCATTTT	CASSFHQPQHF
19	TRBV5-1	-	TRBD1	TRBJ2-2	TGCGCCAGCAGCCCGAAGCGGGACAGGGGGGCGGTACCGACCGGGGAGCTGTTTTTT	CASSPKRDRGAVPTGELFF
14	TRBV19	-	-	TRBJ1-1	TGTGCCAGTAGTATATGGGGATTGAACACTGAAGCTTTCTTT	CASSIWGLNTEAFF
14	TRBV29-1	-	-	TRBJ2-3	TGCAGCGTTGCGAAGAGCGGGAGCACAGATACGCAGTATTTT	CSVAKSGSTDTQYF
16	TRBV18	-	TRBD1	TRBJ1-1	TGTGCCAGCTCACCACCCGTCGGACAGGTAGGGGCTGAAGCTTTCTTT	CASSPPVGQVGAEAFF
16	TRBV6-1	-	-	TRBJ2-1	TGTGCCAGCAGTGAAGCGAGCATAGGAACTTACAATGAGCAGTTCTTC	CASSEASIGTYNEQFF
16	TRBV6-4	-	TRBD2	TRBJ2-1	TGTGCCAGCAGTGACTCCGGACTAGCGAAAAACAATGAGCAGTTCTTC	CASSDSGLAKNNEQFF
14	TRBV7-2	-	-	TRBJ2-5	TGTGCCAGCAGCCCGCGGGGAGTACAAGAGACCCAGTACTTC	CASSPRGVQETQYF
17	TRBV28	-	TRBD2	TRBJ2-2	TGTGCCAGCAGTTCCGGACTAGCGGGACAGAACACCGGGGAGCTGTTTTTT	CASSSGLAGQNTGELFF
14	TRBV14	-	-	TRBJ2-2	TGTGCCAGCAGTCGTGCGAGGAACACCGGGGAGCTGTTTTTT	CASSRARNTGELFF
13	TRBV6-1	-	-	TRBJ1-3	TGTGCCAGCGGGGGGCAGGCTGGAAACACCATATATTTT	CASGGQAGNTIYF
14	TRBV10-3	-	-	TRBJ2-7	TGTGCCATCAGAGACGCCATTGGCCACTACGAGCAGTACTTC	CAIRDAIGHYEQYF
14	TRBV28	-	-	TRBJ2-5	TGTGCCAGCAGTTCCGAAACATTTCAAGAGACCCAGTACTTC	CASSSETFQETQYF
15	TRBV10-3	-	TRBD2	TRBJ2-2	TGTGCCGCCGGGACTAGCGGGAGTAATACCGGGGAGCTGTTTTTT	CAAGTSGSNTGELFF
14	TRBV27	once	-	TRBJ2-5	TGTGCCAGCAGTTTCGTAGGGGACCAAGAGACCCAGTACTTC	CASSFVGDQETQYF
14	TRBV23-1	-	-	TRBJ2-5	TGCGCCAGCAGTCAATATATTAGGGAAGAGACCCAGTACTTC	CASSQYIREETQYF
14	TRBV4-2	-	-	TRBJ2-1	TGTGCCAGCAGCCAGGGGGCTTCCTACAATGAGCAGTTCTTC	CASSQGASYNEQFF
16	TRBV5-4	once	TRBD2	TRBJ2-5	TGTGCCAGCAGCCTATTGGGCGGGAGGGCCGGGGAGACCCAGTACTTC	CASSLLGGRAGETQYF
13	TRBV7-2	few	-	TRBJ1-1	TGTGCCGAAAGGGAAGACTTGAACACTGAAGCTTTCTTT	CAEREDLNTEAFF
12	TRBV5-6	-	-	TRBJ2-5	TGTGCCAGCAGCCGTTGGGGAGAGACCCAGTACTTC	CASSRWGETQYF
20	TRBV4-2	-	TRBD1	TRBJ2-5	TGTGCCAGCAGCCAAGATTGGGGACAGGGTCGGGTAGGGATCGGGGAGACCCAGTACTTC	CASSQDWGQGRVGIGETQYF
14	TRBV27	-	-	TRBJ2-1	TGTGCCAGCAGACCCCGGGAGACGGGTGGTGAGCAGTTCTTC	CASRPRETGGEQFF
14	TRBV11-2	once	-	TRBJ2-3	TGTGCCAGCAGCTTACGGACGGGATCAGATACGCAGTATTTT	CASSLRTGSDTQYF
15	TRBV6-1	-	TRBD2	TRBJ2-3	TGTGCCAGCACTGGCGGCGGGAGGGCCACAGATACGCAGTATTTT	CASTGGGRATDTQYF
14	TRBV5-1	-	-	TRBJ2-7	TGCGCCAGCAGCTTGGGCAGTTTAACCTACGAGCAGTACTTC	CASSLGSLTYEQYF
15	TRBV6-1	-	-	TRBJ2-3	TGTGCCAGCAGTGAAGCTGGACATAGCACAGATACGCAGTATTTT	CASSEAGHSTDTQYF
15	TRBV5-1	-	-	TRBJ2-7	TGCGCCAGCAGCTTTATCGAGACCGGTTCCTACGAGCAGTACTTC	CASSFIETGSYEQYF